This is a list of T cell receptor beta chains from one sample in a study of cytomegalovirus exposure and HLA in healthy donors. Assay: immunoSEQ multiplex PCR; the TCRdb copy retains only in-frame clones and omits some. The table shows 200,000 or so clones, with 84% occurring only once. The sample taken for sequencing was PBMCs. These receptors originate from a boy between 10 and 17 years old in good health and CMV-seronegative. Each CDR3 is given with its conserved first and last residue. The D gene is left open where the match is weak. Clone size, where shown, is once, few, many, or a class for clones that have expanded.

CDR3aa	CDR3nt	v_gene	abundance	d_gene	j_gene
CAWSDTTGGSYEQYF	TGTGCCTGGAGCGATACGACAGGGGGCTCCTACGAGCAGTACTTC	TRBV30	-	TRBD1	TRBJ2-7
CASSISGKNIQYF	TGTGCCAGCAGCATTAGCGGGAAAAACATTCAGTACTTC	TRBV21-1	-	-	TRBJ2-4
CASSQDLWGGDTQYF	TGCGCCAGCAGCCAAGATCTTTGGGGGGGGGATACGCAGTATTTT	TRBV4-1	-	TRBD2	TRBJ2-3
CASSQTGYNSPLHF	TGTGCCAGCAGCCAAACGGGATATAATTCACCCCTCCACTTT	TRBV7-6	-	-	TRBJ1-6
CASSPPGAEQFF	TGCGCCAGCAGCCCCCCGGGTGCTGAGCAGTTCTTC	TRBV5-1	-	-	TRBJ2-1
CASSLEVSYEQYF	TGTGCCAGCAGTTTGGAGGTCTCCTACGAGCAGTACTTC	TRBV6-1	-	-	TRBJ2-7
CASSPRRDTGELFF	TGTGCCAGCAGCCCCCGCAGGGACACCGGGGAGCTGTTTTTT	TRBV11-2	-	-	TRBJ2-2
CAWSVQHLPYEQYF	TGTGCCTGGAGTGTACAGCACTTGCCCTACGAGCAGTACTTC	TRBV30	-	-	TRBJ2-7
CASSLGRTIGNRNQPQHF	TGTGCCAGCAGCTTAGGCCGGACAATCGGTAATCGCAATCAGCCCCAGCATTTT	TRBV7-8	-	-	TRBJ1-5
CASSLDGTGTNYGYTF	TGCGCCAGCAGCTTGGATGGGACAGGGACGAACTATGGCTACACCTTC	TRBV5-1	-	TRBD1	TRBJ1-2
CAWTPGTGYNQPQHF	TGTGCCTGGACTCCCGGGACAGGGTACAATCAGCCCCAGCATTTT	TRBV30	few	TRBD1	TRBJ1-5
CASSSRLDRGLDEQFF	TGCGCCAGCAGCTCGAGGTTGGACAGGGGTTTGGATGAGCAGTTCTTC	TRBV5-1	-	TRBD1	TRBJ2-1
CASSSTKTDFNTGELFF	TGTGCCAGCAGCTCTACAAAGACAGACTTTAACACCGGGGAGCTGTTTTTT	TRBV7-9	-	-	TRBJ2-2
CASSLVLAGGKETQYF	TGTGCCAGCAGCTTAGTTCTAGCGGGGGGAAAAGAGACCCAGTACTTC	TRBV7-8	-	TRBD2	TRBJ2-5
CASSFAVSTDTQYF	TGTGCCAGCAGCTTCGCGGTTAGCACAGATACGCAGTATTTT	TRBV9	few	-	TRBJ2-3
CASREQGVRRETQYF	TGTGCCAGCAGGGAACAGGGGGTAAGGCGAGAGACCCAGTACTTC	TRBV7-9	once	TRBD1	TRBJ2-5
CASRQGQGVNTGELFF	TGTGCCAGCAGGCAAGGACAGGGAGTGAACACCGGGGAGCTGTTTTTT	TRBV5-8	-	TRBD1	TRBJ2-2
CASSLSDTQYF	TGTGCCAGCAGTTTATCAGATACGCAGTATTTT	TRBV6-5	-	-	TRBJ2-3
CASSRFAGALNGYTF	TGCGCCAGCAGCCGCTTCGCGGGGGCGCTTAATGGCTACACCTTC	TRBV4-3	-	-	TRBJ1-2
CASSEFRNEQFF	TGTGCCAGCAGTGAGTTCCGCAATGAGCAGTTCTTC	TRBV2	-	-	TRBJ2-1
CASSELKGSWGTDTQYF	TGTGCCAGCAGTGAATTGAAGGGGTCATGGGGCACAGATACGCAGTATTTT	TRBV25-1	-	-	TRBJ2-3
CASSLLGANQPQHF	TGTGCCAGCAGTTTGTTGGGGGCCAATCAGCCCCAGCATTTT	TRBV28	-	-	TRBJ1-5
CASRKIREETQYF	TGTGCCAGCAGAAAAATCAGGGAAGAGACCCAGTACTTC	TRBV7-2	-	-	TRBJ2-5
CASSILTGGETQYF	TGTGCCAGCAGTATCTTAACAGGGGGTGAGACCCAGTACTTC	TRBV6-1	-	TRBD1	TRBJ2-5
CASSYRTGNGYTF	TGTGCCAGCAGTTACAGGACAGGGAATGGCTACACCTTC	TRBV6-5	-	TRBD1	TRBJ1-2
CASNSPGQGINEQFF	TGTGCCAGCAACTCACCGGGACAGGGAATTAATGAGCAGTTCTTC	TRBV2	few	TRBD1	TRBJ2-1
CASSFGGGARDTQYF	TGCGCCAGCAGCTTCGGCGGGGGGGCCCGCGATACGCAGTATTTT	TRBV5-1	once	TRBD2	TRBJ2-3
CASSRTGQSPFEQYF	TGTGCCAGCAGCAGGACGGGACAGTCCCCTTTCGAGCAGTACTTC	TRBV7-2	-	TRBD1	TRBJ2-7